The subject of this entry is one TCR beta chain. This record belongs to a study of blood T cell repertoires in COVID-19. Study-level information: COVID-19 samples, acute and convalescent, were from the United States, Italy and Spain. Sources were T cells, B-cell-depleted T cells, or PBMCs; the material itself was cDNA or gDNA.

Original handling: Estimation of nucleated cell counts was performed using reference gene primer amplification. Sequencing was performed with immunoSEQ multiplex PCR; in TCRdb, only in-frame clones are kept and a portion is missing. The V and J calls and clone size were taken over from that table, and D and trimming were inferred from the DNA. The data contain 37,000 or so clones, approximately 91% of them singletons. V lost 5 bases and J lost 8, with 25 bases in between. CDR1 is MNHEY and CDR2 is SVGEGT in the germline V gene. This CDR3 has 17 residues. The V gene is TRBV6-2 or TRBV6-3, the J gene TRBJ2-1; D remains unclear. This clonotype was sampled from a human donor in a cohort sampled during active COVID-19. The sample taken for sequencing was peripheral blood. This chain's CDR3 is CASSAFTHNRPGDEQFF. The DNA of the CDR3 is TGTGCCAGCAGTGCCTTTACGCACAACCGCCCTGGAGATGAGCAGTTCTTC.